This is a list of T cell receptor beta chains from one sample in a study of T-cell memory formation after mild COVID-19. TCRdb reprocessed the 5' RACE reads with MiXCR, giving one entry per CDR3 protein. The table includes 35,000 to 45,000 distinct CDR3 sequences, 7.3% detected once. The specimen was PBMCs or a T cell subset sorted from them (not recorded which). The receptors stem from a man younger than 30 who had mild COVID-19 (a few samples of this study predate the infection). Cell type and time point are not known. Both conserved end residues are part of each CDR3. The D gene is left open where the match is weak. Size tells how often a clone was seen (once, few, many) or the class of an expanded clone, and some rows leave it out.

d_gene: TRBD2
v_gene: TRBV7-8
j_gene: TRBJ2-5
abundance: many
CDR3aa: CATQARNGGETQYF
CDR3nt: TGTGCCACTCAGGCGAGAAACGGGGGGGAGACCCAGTACTTC

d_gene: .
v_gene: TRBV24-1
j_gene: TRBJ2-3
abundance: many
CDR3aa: CATSDAWTDTDTQYF
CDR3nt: TGTGCCACCAGTGATGCTTGGACTGACACAGATACGCAGTATTTT

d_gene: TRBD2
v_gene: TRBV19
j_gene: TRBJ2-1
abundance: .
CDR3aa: CASSTSGGQQFF
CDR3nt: TGTGCCAGTAGTACATCGGGGGGGCAACAGTTCTTC

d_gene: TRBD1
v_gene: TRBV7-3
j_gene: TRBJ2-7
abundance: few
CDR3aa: CASSFGQGISYEQYF
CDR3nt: TGTGCCAGCAGCTTCGGACAGGGGATTTCCTACGAGCAGTACTTC

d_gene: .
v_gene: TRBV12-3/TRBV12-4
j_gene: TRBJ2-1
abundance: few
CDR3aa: CASRSAGEQFF
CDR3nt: TGTGCCAGCAGATCAGCTGGGGAGCAGTTCTTC

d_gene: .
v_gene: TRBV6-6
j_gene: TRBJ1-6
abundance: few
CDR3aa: CASSYSDGRGSPLHF
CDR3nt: TGTGCCAGCAGTTACTCGGACGGCCGGGGGTCACCCCTCCACTTT

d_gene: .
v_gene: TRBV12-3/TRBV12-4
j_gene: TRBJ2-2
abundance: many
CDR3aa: CASRGSLTDGELFF
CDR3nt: TGTGCCAGCAGGGGAAGCCTGACGGACGGGGAGCTGTTTTTT

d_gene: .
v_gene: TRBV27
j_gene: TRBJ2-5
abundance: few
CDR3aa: CASSLRNLVGETQYF
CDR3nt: TGTGCCAGCAGTTTACGAAACCTAGTTGGAGAGACCCAGTACTTC

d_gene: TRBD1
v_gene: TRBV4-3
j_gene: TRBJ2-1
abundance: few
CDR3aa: CASSHLGQGGYEQFF
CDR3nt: TGCGCCAGCAGCCACCTAGGACAGGGCGGTTATGAGCAGTTCTTC

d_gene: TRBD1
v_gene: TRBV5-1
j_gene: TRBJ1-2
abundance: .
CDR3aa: CASSAGQGAWGYTF
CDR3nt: TGCGCCAGCAGCGCTGGACAGGGGGCGTGGGGCTACACCTTC

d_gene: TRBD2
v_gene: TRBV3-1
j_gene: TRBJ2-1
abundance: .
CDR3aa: CASSQLAGASYNEQFF
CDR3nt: TGTGCCAGCAGCCAGTTAGCGGGGGCCTCCTACAATGAGCAGTTCTTC

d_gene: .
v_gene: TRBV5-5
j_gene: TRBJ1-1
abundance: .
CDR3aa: CASSLDGTAKAFF
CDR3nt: TGTGCCAGCAGCTTGGACGGAACCGCAAAAGCTTTCTTT

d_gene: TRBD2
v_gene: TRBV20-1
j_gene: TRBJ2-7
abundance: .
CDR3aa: CSALPGGAWNEQYF
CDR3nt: TGCAGTGCCCTCCCCGGGGGGGCCTGGAACGAGCAGTACTTC

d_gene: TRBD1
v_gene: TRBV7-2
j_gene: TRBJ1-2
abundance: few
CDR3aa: CASSLGQGYGYTF
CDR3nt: TGTGCCAGCAGCCTGGGACAGGGCTATGGCTACACCTTC

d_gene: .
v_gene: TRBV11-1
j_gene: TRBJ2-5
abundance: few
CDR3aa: CASSYRVQETQYF
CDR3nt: TGTGCCAGCAGCTACAGGGTTCAAGAGACCCAGTACTTC

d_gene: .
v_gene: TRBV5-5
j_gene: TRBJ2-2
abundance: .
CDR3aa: CASSLYIGELFF
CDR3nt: TGTGCCAGCAGCTTGTATATCGGGGAGCTGTTTTTT

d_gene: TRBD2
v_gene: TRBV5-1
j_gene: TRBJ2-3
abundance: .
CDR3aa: CASSLQTSGGSDTQYF
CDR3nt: TGCGCCAGCAGCTTGCAGACTAGCGGGGGCTCAGATACGCAGTATTTT

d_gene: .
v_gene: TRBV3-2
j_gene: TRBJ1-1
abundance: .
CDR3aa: CASSRNRSQIQYTEAFF
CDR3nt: TGTGCCAGCAGCCGAAACAGGTCCCAGATTCAGTACACTGAAGCTTTCTTT

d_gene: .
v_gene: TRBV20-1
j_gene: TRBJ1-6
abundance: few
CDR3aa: CSASDPGGNSPLHF
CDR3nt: TGCAGTGCTAGTGATCCAGGCGGGAATTCACCCCTCCACTTT

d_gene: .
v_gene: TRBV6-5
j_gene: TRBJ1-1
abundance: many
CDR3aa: CASSYSSGLNTEAFF
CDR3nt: TGTGCCAGCAGTTACTCGTCGGGGTTGAACACTGAAGCTTTCTTT

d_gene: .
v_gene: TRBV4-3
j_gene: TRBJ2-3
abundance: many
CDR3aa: CASSQGLGTDTQYF
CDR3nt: TGCGCCAGCAGCCAAGGCCTGGGCACAGATACGCAGTATTTT

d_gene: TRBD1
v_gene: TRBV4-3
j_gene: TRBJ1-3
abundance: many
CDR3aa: CASSNRDREGNTIYF
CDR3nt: TGCGCCAGCAGCAATCGGGACAGGGAGGGAAACACCATATATTTT

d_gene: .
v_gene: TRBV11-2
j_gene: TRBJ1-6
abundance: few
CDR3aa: CASSLAGYSPLHF
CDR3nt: TGTGCCAGCAGCTTAGCCGGATATTCACCCCTCCACTTT

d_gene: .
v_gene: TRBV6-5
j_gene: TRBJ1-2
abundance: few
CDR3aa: CASSFLGRYGYTF
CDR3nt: TGTGCCAGCAGTTTTCTTGGACGGTATGGCTACACCTTC

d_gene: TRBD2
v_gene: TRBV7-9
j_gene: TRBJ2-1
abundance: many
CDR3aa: CASSLSGAGRDEQFF
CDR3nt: TGTGCCAGCAGCTTGTCCGGAGCGGGGAGGGATGAGCAGTTCTTC

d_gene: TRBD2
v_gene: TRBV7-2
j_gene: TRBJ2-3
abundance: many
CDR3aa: CASSSLAGALTDTQYF
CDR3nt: TGTGCCAGCAGCTCACTAGCGGGGGCCCTCACAGATACGCAGTATTTT

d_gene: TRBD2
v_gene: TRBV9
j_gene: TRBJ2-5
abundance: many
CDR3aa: CASSARQAGEETQYF
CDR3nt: TGTGCCAGCAGCGCCCGGCAAGCGGGGGAAGAGACCCAGTACTTC

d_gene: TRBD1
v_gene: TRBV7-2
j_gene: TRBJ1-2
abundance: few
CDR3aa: CASSLQGTNYGYTF
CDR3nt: TGTGCCAGCAGCCTACAGGGGACTAACTATGGCTACACCTTC